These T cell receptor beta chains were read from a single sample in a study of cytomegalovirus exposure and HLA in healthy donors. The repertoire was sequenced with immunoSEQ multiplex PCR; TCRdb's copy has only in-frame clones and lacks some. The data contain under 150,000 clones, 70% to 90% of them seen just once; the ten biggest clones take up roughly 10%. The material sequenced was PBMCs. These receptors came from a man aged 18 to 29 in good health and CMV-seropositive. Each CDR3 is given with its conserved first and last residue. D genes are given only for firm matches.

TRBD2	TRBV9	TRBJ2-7	CASSEGGLAGSYEQYF	TGTGCCAGCAGCGAGGGGGGACTAGCGGGATCCTACGAGCAGTACTTC
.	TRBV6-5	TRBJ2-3	CASSYTGLTDTQYF	TGTGCCAGCAGTTACACAGGGTTAACAGATACGCAGTATTTT
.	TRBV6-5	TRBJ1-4	CASTSGLENEKLFF	TGTGCCAGCACCTCAGGGTTGGAAAATGAAAAACTGTTTTTT
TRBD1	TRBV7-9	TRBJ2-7	CASSSPGQGAYEQYF	TGTGCCAGCAGCTCCCCGGGACAGGGGGCCTACGAGCAGTACTTC
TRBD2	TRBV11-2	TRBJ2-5	CASSWTSGIEETQYF	TGTGCCAGCAGCTGGACTAGCGGGATCGAAGAGACCCAGTACTTC
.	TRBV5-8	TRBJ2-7	CASSLGPRVGEQYF	TGTGCCAGCAGCTTGGGCCCGAGGGTCGGAGAGCAGTACTTC
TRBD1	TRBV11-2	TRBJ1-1	CASSLLRTGGTEAFF	TGTGCCAGCAGCTTACTCCGGACAGGGGGCACTGAAGCTTTCTTT
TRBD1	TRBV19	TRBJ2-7	CASSFNRGYEQYF	TGTGCCAGTAGTTTCAACAGGGGGTACGAGCAGTACTTC
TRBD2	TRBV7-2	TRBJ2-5	CASSLVTSGGAETQYF	TGTGCCAGCAGCTTAGTCACTAGCGGGGGAGCGGAGACCCAGTACTTC
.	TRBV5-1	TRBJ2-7	CASSKGATGSSYEQYF	TGCGCCAGCAGCAAAGGGGCGACAGGCAGCTCCTACGAGCAGTACTTC
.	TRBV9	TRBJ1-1	CASSVAGDTEAFF	TGTGCCAGCAGCGTAGCGGGGGACACTGAAGCTTTCTTT
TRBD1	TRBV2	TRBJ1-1	CASRATGGAAEAFF	TGTGCCAGCAGAGCCACAGGGGGCGCGGCTGAAGCTTTCTTT